This TCR beta chain is drawn from a study of cytomegalovirus exposure and HLA in healthy donors. The germline CDR1 and CDR2 sequences are LNHDA and SQIVND (reference sequence). Trimming removed 4 bases at V and 9 bases at J, with 25 bases between. The CDR3 runs 17 residues. A multiplex PCR was run with 60 Vbeta primers and 13 Jbeta primers. Clones were sequenced by immunoSEQ multiplex PCR, and TCRdb holds only the in-frame ones, with some missing. The specimen's table records 150,000 or so clones. The V gene is TRBV19, the J gene TRBJ2-1; tentatively, D is TRBD2 (6 bases). This receptor was obtained from a man aged 18 to 35 in good health and CMV-seronegative. The specimen was PBMCs. In DNA, the CDR3 is TGTGCCAGTAGTACACCCCTGCGGGGCGGGGCGGGCAGTGAGCAGTTCTTC. Encoded protein: CASSTPLRGGAGSEQFF.